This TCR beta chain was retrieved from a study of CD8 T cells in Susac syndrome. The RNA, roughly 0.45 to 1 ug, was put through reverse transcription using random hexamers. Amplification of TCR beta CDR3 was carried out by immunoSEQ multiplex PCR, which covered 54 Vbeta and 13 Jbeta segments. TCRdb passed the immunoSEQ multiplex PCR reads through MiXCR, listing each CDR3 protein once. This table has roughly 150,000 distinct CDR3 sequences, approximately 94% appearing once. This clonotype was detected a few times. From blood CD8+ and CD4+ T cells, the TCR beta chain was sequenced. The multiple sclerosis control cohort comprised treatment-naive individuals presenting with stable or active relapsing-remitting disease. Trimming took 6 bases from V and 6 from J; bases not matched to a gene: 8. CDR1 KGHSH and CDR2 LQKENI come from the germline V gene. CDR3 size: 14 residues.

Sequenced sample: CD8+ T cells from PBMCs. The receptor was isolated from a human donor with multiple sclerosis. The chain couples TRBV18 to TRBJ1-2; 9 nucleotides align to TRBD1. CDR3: CASSPDRGLDGYTF. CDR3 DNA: TGTGCCAGCTCCCCGGACAGGGGTTTGGATGGCTACACCTTC. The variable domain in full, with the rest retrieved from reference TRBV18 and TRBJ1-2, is NAGVMQNPRHLVRRRGQEARLRCSPMKGHSHVYWYRQLPEEGLKFMVYLQKENIIDESGMPKERFSAEFPKEGPSILRIQQVVRGDSAAYFCASSPDRGLDGYTFGSGTRLTVV.